The subject of this entry is one T cell receptor (beta chain). Antigen unknown. This record comes from a study of blood T cells in healthy people across ages. Study-level points and caveats: Naive CD4+ cell counts and diversity both ran higher in long-lived than in aged donors.

For the second PCR, which ran for about 7 to 11 cycles, a sample-barcoded 5' primer and a J-beta primer mix were used. The template-switch adaptor was a 5' adaptor with 12 random nucleotides. It tagged each cDNA molecule. TCRdb reprocessed the 5' RACE reads via MiXCR and lists one record per CDR3 protein. The sample lists over 1.5 million distinct CDR3 sequences; less than 50% were seen once. Germline CDR1 is SNHLY and CDR2 is FYNNEI. The CDR3 extends over 13 amino acids. V was cut by 1 base and J by 3 bases, with 6 bases left in between. The chain carries TRBV2 and TRBJ1-1, with D uncertain. The clonotype was recovered from a woman aged 40-49 years in good health. The sequenced sample was blood. CDR3 DNA: TGTGCCAGCAGTGAAGATCTCGACACTGAAGCTTTCTTT. It yields the protein CASSEDLDTEAFF.